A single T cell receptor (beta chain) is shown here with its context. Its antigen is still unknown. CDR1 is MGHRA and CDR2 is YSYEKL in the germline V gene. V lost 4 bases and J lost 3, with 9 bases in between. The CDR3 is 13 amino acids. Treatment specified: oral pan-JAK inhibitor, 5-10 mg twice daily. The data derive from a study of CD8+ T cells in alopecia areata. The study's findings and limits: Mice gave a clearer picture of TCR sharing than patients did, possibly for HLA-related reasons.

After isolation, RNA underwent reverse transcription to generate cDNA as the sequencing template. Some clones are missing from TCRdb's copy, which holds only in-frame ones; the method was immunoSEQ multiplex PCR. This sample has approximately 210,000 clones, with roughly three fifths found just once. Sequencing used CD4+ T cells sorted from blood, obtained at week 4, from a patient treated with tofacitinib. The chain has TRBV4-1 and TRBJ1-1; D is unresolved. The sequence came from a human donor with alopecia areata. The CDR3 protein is CASSPREDTEAFF. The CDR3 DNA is TGCGCCAGCAGCCCTCGAGAGGACACTGAAGCTTTCTTT.